Here is one T cell receptor beta chain with its context. The data were obtained in a study of T cell changes during pregnancy in multiple sclerosis. Germline V CDR1 and CDR2: MDHEN, SYDVKM. The trim removed 3 bases at V and 4 bases at J, leaving 6 bases unmatched. This CDR3 spans 15 amino acids. Only in-frame clones appear in the TCRdb table, and some are missing; sequencing was by immunoSEQ multiplex PCR. The top ten clones hold about 0.7% of a sample with 45,000 to 60,000 clones, 85% to 95% of them seen once. The material sequenced was CD4+ T cells from peripheral blood mononuclear cells, taken in the third trimester of pregnancy. The receptor was isolated from a female donor with multiple sclerosis, enrolled in a pregnancy study. The J gene is TRBJ2-5, the V gene TRBV28; TRBD1 matches 9 bases. CDR3 region: CASSFNRGRSETQYF. The CDR3, as DNA: TGTGCCAGCAGTTTTAACAGGGGGCGGTCAGAGACCCAGTACTTC. The variable domain in full, with the rest retrieved from reference TRBV28 and TRBJ2-5, is DVKVTQSSRYLVKRTGEKVFLECVQDMDHENMFWYRQDPGLGLRLIYFSYDVKMKEKGDIPEGYSVSREKKERFSLILESASTNQTSMYLCASSFNRGRSETQYFGPGTRLLVL.